Below, one T cell receptor (beta chain) is given with its context. The target antigen is unknown. The record originates from a study of T cells expressing NK-cell markers. Study results and caveats: Evidence did not settle whether expanded NKG2C+ T cell clones targeted HCMV.

No DNA is given; TCRdb re-called the 5' RACE reads and lists each CDR3 protein once. The sample has about 460,000 distinct CDR3 sequences. Sequenced input: blood T cells: a sorted CD56 or NKG2C T cell subset, CD4+ or CD8+ T cells, or bulk PBMC T cells (not recorded which). The TCR sequence derives from a woman in her fifties or sixties in good health.

The CDR3 protein is CASSTGGDTGELFF. The chain carries TRBV5-1 and TRBJ2-2; TCRdb gives TRBD1 as the D gene, but with no DNA this cannot be confirmed. The V gene's germline CDR1 is SGHRS and CDR2 YFSETQ. The CDR3 runs to 14 residues.